The 6 T cell receptor beta chains in this list originate from one sample, sequenced in a study of blood T cell repertoires in COVID-19. Libraries were prepared by immunoSEQ multiplex PCR; TCRdb keeps only in-frame clonotypes and omits some of them. Seen here are 150,000 to 200,000 clones, 80% observed once, and the top ten hold less than 4%. The sample taken for sequencing was PBMCs or T cells enriched from blood (not recorded which). These receptor sequences come from a woman between 55 and 75 years old who had recovered from COVID-19.

The chain links TRBV7-8 to TRBJ1-3; D is ambiguous. V was shortened by 4 bases and J by 9 bases, with 19 bases between the two germline ends. The germline CDR1 and CDR2 sequences are SGHVS and FQNEAQ. The CDR3 spans 15 residues. CDR3 DNA sequence: TGTGCCAGCAGCTATTATGAGGTTGTCTATAGCACCATATATTTT. It translates to CASSYYEVVYSTIYF.

As DNA, the CDR3 is TGTGCCAGCAGCTTAACAGGTCCGGGGAGCGGCACAGATACGCAGTATTTT. It specifies CASSLTGPGSGTDTQYF. V gene TRBV7-3 combines with J gene TRBJ2-3; tentative D call: TRBD2 (5 bases). The CDR3 loop spans 17 amino acids. Trimming removed 0 bases at V and 1 base at J, with 14 bases between. Germline values: CDR1 SGHTA, CDR2 FQGTGA.

This clone occurred a few times. This chain uses TRBV5-1 with TRBJ2-7, with 7 positions matching TRBD1. V lost 4 bases to trimming and J lost 7 bases; unmatched junction nucleotides: 11. The CDR3 length is 14 residues. Germline assignment: CDR1 SGHRS and CDR2 YFSETQ. CDR3 residues: CASSLDGQALEQYF. CDR3 nucleotide sequence: TGCGCCAGCAGCCTGGATGGACAGGCGCTAGAGCAGTACTTC.

This clone was found a few times. The genes are TRBV21-1 and TRBJ2-2; the table calls TRBD2, which could not be checked here. TRBV21-1 is reported as a pseudogene. This CDR3 comprises 11 residues. CDR3 sequence: CASTLAGELFF. The CDR3 nucleotides are TGTGCCAGCACCCTTGCCGGGGAGCTGTTTTTT.

This chain connects TRBV19 to TRBJ2-5, with 7 bases that match TRBD2. Per germline, CDR1 LNHDA and CDR2 SQIVND (reference sequence). The CDR3 spans 15 residues. J was trimmed by 0 bases and V by 6 bases; bases with no gene match: 7. This CDR3 is CASSESGVYQETQYF. In nucleotides, the CDR3 is TGTGCCAGTAGCGAAAGCGGGGTTTACCAAGAGACCCAGTACTTC.

This chain joins TRBV5-6 and TRBJ1-1; D remains unclear. This CDR3 has 15 residues. The V gene's germline CDR1 is SGHDT and CDR2 YYEEEE. Trimming removed 4 bases at V and 5 bases at J, with 18 bases between. CDR3 protein: CASSVWSVAGTEAFF. DNA of the CDR3: TGTGCCAGCAGCGTCTGGAGCGTCGCGGGTACTGAAGCTTTCTTT.